This record concerns one T cell receptor beta chain sequence. The data were obtained in a study of blood T cell repertoires in COVID-19. Original processing methods: Reference gene primer amplification gave nucleated cell count estimates. Sequencing used immunoSEQ multiplex PCR; TCRdb keeps in-frame clones, though not all of them. The V and J calls and clone size were taken over from that table, and D and trimming were inferred from the DNA. The top ten hold under 25% of the sample, which has 60,000 to 85,000 clones, under 85% seen once. This sequence was found in a man between 70 and 80 years old with acute or convalescent COVID-19. The sample was peripheral blood.

The CDR3 reads CASSLLKGVTGENQPQHF. The CDR3, as DNA: TGTGCCAGCAGTTTACTAAAGGGAGTAACGGGGGAGAATCAGCCCCAGCATTTT. The V call is TRBV28, the J call TRBJ1-5; possibly TRBD1 for D (5 bases). Germline assignment: CDR1 MDHEN and CDR2 SYDVKM. CDR3 length: 18 residues. The V end was cut by 2 bases, the J end by 4 bases, with 21 bases between.